The 22 T cell receptor beta chains reported below all come from one sample, sequenced in a study of siplizumab effects on memory and regulatory T cells. Data came from immunoSEQ multiplex PCR; TCRdb stores just in-frame clones and leaves some out. The table lists 90,000 to 110,000 clones, roughly 91% of them singletons. Sample: CD4+ T cells sorted from blood. These receptors originate from a human donor in good health.

The chain carries TRBV6-6 and TRBJ2-1; 8 nucleotides align to TRBD2. The V segment lost 2 bases and the J segment 5 bases; nucleotides outside the gene matches: 8. The CDR3 covers 16 residues. Germline V gene lookup returns CDR1 MNHNY and CDR2 SVGAGI (reference sequence). CDR3 sequence (DNA): TGTGCCAGCAGTTACCTCGGGGGGGGCCAGGACAATGAGCAGTTCTTC. Translated: CASSYLGGGQDNEQFF.

This clone was counted once. The V gene is TRBV18, the J gene TRBJ2-3, with D uncertain. The CDR3 sequence is 15 residues long. Trimming took 0 bases from V and 6 from J, leaving 13 bases between them. In germline, CDR1 is KGHSH, CDR2 LQKENI. The CDR3 is CASSPPGTRLDTQYF. CDR3 nucleotides: TGTGCCAGCTCACCACCTGGCACTCGGCTGGATACGCAGTATTTT.

The chain combines TRBV7-9 with TRBJ2-3, with 8 bases fitting TRBD2. The CDR3 has 13 amino acids. Germline CDR1 reads SEHNR; CDR2 reads FQNEAQ (reference sequence). The ends lost 5 bases at V and 8 bases at J; junction bases unmatched: 6. In DNA form, the CDR3 reads TGTGCCAGCAGCCCCGGGACTAGGGCTACGCAGTATTTT. It is translated as CASSPGTRATQYF.

In DNA form, the CDR3 reads TGTGCCAGTATCCACAGATGGGGCTCCTACAATGAGCAGTTCTTC. It specifies CASIHRWGSYNEQFF. The V call is TRBV19, the J call TRBJ2-1; D is ambiguous. CDR1 is LNHDA, CDR2 SQIVND, per germline (reference sequence). The V end was cut by 7 bases, the J end by 0 bases, with 13 bases between. The CDR3 is made up of 15 amino acids.

This chain uses TRBV18 with TRBJ1-4; D possibly corresponds to TRBD1 (6 bases). The length of the CDR3 is 15 residues. Germline values: CDR1 KGHSH, CDR2 LQKENI. V was cut by 6 bases and J by 5 bases, with 16 bases left in between. The DNA for the CDR3 is TGTGCCAGCTCGGCCGGGACATGGTCGAATGAAAAACTGTTTTTT. Residues: CASSAGTWSNEKLFF. Full variable domain (missing parts from reference TRBV18 and TRBJ1-4): NAGVMQNPRHLVRRRGQEARLRCSPMKGHSHVYWYRQLPEEGLKFMVYLQKENIIDESGMPKERFSAEFPKEGPSILRIQQVVRGDSAAYFCASSAGTWSNEKLFFGSGTQLSVL.

This clone appeared once. The J gene is TRBJ1-5, the V gene TRBV27, with D possibly being TRBD1 (5 bases). V dropped 0 bases and J dropped 0 bases, with 12 bases sitting between them. The CDR3 sequence is 17 residues long. CDR1 and CDR2 (germline): MNHEY, SMNVEV (reference sequence). The CDR3 DNA is TGTGCCAGCAGTTTATCTAAGGGAGGGGATAGCAATCAGCCCCAGCATTTT. Translation: CASSLSKGGDSNQPQHF.

V and J are TRBV14 and TRBJ1-2, with 7 bases aligning to TRBD1. Per germline, CDR1 SGHDN and CDR2 FVKESK. The junction had 6 bases not matched to a gene; V was cut back by 5 bases and J by 0 bases. The CDR3 is made up of 15 amino acids. This CDR3 reads CASSLRQGTNYGYTF. In nucleotides, the CDR3 is TGTGCCAGCAGCTTGAGACAGGGAACTAACTATGGCTACACCTTC.

The chain has TRBV19 and TRBJ2-3; D gene ambiguous. CDR1 LNHDA and CDR2 SQIVND come from the germline V gene (reference sequence). The CDR3 loop spans 14 amino acids. The ends were cut back, 1 base at V and 5 bases at J, with 10 bases in the middle. CDR3 in amino acids: CASSIGSVRDTQYF. The CDR3 DNA reads as TGTGCCAGTAGTATAGGTTCCGTCCGAGATACGCAGTATTTT.

The chain has TRBV28 and TRBJ1-1; D not certain. CDR3 length: 16 residues. The ends were cut back, 6 bases at V and 7 bases at J, with 24 bases in the middle. Germline V gene lookup returns CDR1 MDHEN and CDR2 SYDVKM. In DNA, the CDR3 is TGTGCCAGCAGCCTGAGCGGGGTGGGCCGAAGGGTTGAAGCTTTCTTT. Translating gives CASSLSGVGRRVEAFF.

V gene TRBV6-1 combines with J gene TRBJ1-2; no definite D call. Germline loops: CDR1 MNHNS, CDR2 SASEGT. Trimming took 1 base from V and 8 from J, leaving 11 bases between them. The CDR3 loop spans 13 amino acids. The CDR3 protein is CASSEGGPKGYTF. CDR3 bases: TGTGCCAGCAGTGAAGGGGGTCCCAAGGGCTACACCTTC.

The rearrangement joins TRBV7-9 to TRBJ1-5; perhaps TRBD1 as D (5 bases). Trimming left V 6 bases short and J 5 bases short, with 8 bases between. Germline CDR1 SEHNR, CDR2 FQNEAQ (reference sequence). CDR3 length: 12 residues. As DNA, the CDR3 is TGTGCCAGCAGTCTAGGGGATCAGCCCCAGCATTTT. Its translation is CASSLGDQPQHF.

The J gene is TRBJ2-7, the V gene TRBV2; tentative D call: TRBD1 (5 bases). Trimming left V 6 bases short and J 2 bases short, with 11 bases between. Germline V gene data show CDR1 as SNHLY and CDR2 as FYNNEI. The CDR3 sequence is 13 residues long. DNA of the CDR3: TGTGCCAGCAGCGGACACCTACCCTACGAGCAGTACTTC. Translation: CASSGHLPYEQYF. The whole variable domain, remainder taken from reference TRBV2 and TRBJ2-7, is EPEVTQTPSHQVTQMGQEVILRCVPISNHLYFYWYRQILGQKVEFLVSFYNNEISEKSEIFDDQFSVERPDGSNFTLKIRSTKLEDSAMYFCASSGHLPYEQYFGPGTRLTVT.

The V gene is TRBV5-5, the J gene TRBJ1-2; 9 nucleotides agree with TRBD1. The V gene's germline CDR1 is SGHKS and CDR2 YYEKEE (reference sequence). This CDR3 has 13 residues. The ends lost 9 bases at V and 2 bases at J; junction bases unmatched: 5. As DNA, the CDR3 is TGTGCCACCGGAGGGACAGGGAACTATGGCTACACCTTC. Translating it yields CATGGTGNYGYTF.

The chain carries TRBV11-3 and TRBJ2-1, with a possible D match to TRBD2 (6 bases). Germline lookup yields CDR1 SGHNT and CDR2 YENEEA. The CDR3 is made up of 13 amino acids. V lost 5 bases to trimming and J lost 9 bases, with 14 bases between them. This chain's CDR3 is CASSNRHGGEQFF. DNA for the CDR3: TGTGCCAGCAGCAACCGTCACGGGGGTGAGCAGTTCTTC.

The chain joins TRBV30 to TRBJ2-5; D is undetermined. Deletions cut 3 bases from V and 4 bases from J, with 9 bases between. Germline loops: CDR1 GTSNPN, CDR2 SVGIG (reference sequence). The CDR3 has 12 amino acids. CDR3 amino acids: CAWRSFLETQYF. The CDR3 DNA follows: TGTGCCTGGAGGAGCTTCTTAGAGACCCAGTACTTC.

The CDR3 DNA follows: TGTGCCAGCAGCAAGATCCGGGACAGGGTAGGAGGCGAGCAGTACTTC. It yields the protein CASSKIRDRVGGEQYF. This sequence joins TRBV21-1 and TRBJ2-7; the table names TRBD1, a call not compared with the DNA. TRBV21-1 represents a pseudogene. CDR3 length equals 16 residues.

The chain carries TRBV6-1 and TRBJ1-5, with unresolved D. The CDR3 totals 14 residues. Trimming took 6 bases from V and 4 from J, leaving 13 bases between them. CDR1 is MNHNS, CDR2 SASEGT, per germline. CDR3 protein: CASSPVWRNQPQHF. For the CDR3, the DNA is TGTGCCAGCAGCCCGGTCTGGAGAAATCAGCCCCAGCATTTT.

This rearrangement joins TRBV5-1 to TRBJ2-3, with a tentative D call TRBD1 (6 bases). This CDR3 contains 15 residues. Germline V lookup: CDR1 SGHRS, CDR2 YFSETQ. V was pared by 5 bases and J by 0 bases, with 13 bases between. The CDR3 coding sequence is TGCGCCAGCAGGGGGACACCAGTTAGCACAGATACGCAGTATTTT. It specifies CASRGTPVSTDTQYF.

This sequence joins TRBV30 and TRBJ2-7, with D hard to call. The CDR3 runs 11 residues. V lost 4 bases, J lost 7 bases, and 11 bases lay in between. Germline V gives CDR1 GTSNPN, CDR2 SVGIG (reference sequence). The CDR3 reads CAWKHSDEQYF. For the CDR3, the DNA is TGTGCCTGGAAACACTCAGATGAGCAGTACTTC.

The chain combines TRBV28 with TRBJ1-5; D is unresolved. Germline assignment: CDR1 MDHEN and CDR2 SYDVKM. V gave up 2 bases and J gave up 7 bases, with 9 bases separating them. The CDR3 loop spans 13 amino acids. DNA for the CDR3: TGTGCCAGCAGTTTAGGGAGAGGGCAGCCCCAGCATTTT. Protein sequence: CASSLGRGQPQHF.

The chain uses TRBV6-4 and TRBJ1-2; D is uncertain. Trimming took 2 bases from V and 4 from J, leaving 8 bases between them. From germline, CDR1 is MRHNA and CDR2 SNTAGT. This CDR3 comprises 13 residues. The CDR3 DNA follows: TGTGCCAGCAGTGACGCGGGTTCCTATGGCTACACCTTC. This encodes CASSDAGSYGYTF.

This clone was counted once. This chain uses TRBV6-1 with TRBJ2-3; TRBD2 aligns across 11 bases. The CDR3 spans 15 residues. Looked up from germline, CDR1 is MNHNS and CDR2 is SASEGT. The J segment lost 4 bases and the V segment lost 4 bases, leaving 4 bases of the junction unmatched. The CDR3 spells CASSVLAGGADTQYF. CDR3 DNA sequence: TGTGCCAGCAGTGTTCTAGCGGGAGGTGCAGATACGCAGTATTTT.